A single sample gave rise to the 16 T cell receptor beta chains below, sequenced in a study of shared clonotypes between healthy human individuals. Repertoires were generated with immunoSEQ multiplex PCR, while TCRdb's copy carries only in-frame clones and drops some. The sample holds around 720,000 clones, more than 70% seen once. Sequenced sample: memory CD4+ T cells sorted from blood. The subset was: CD45RA-negative fraction. These receptors originate from a woman in her twenties or thirties in good health.

This clone occurred many times. This CDR3 is also generated by other DNA sequences in the sample. The V and J genes are TRBV7-9 and TRBJ2-7, with no clear D. The CDR3 is 14 residues long. In germline, CDR1 is SEHNR, CDR2 FQNEAQ (reference sequence). Deletions cut 5 bases from V and 0 bases from J, with 11 bases between. The CDR3 reads CASSPQGDSYEQYF. In DNA, the CDR3 is TGTGCCAGCAGCCCCCAAGGTGACTCCTACGAGCAGTACTTC.

The gene calls are TRBV5-4 and TRBJ2-7; the match to TRBD1 covers 8 bases. CDR1 and CDR2 (germline): SGHNT, YYREEE (reference sequence). V shed 3 bases, J shed 4 bases, and the junction held 9 bases outside the gene matches. The CDR3 is made up of 15 amino acids. CDR3 in DNA: TGTGCCAGCAGCTCTCCGGTTACAGGGGGTTACGAGCAGTACTTC. This sequence encodes CASSSPVTGGYEQYF.

The sample holds one count of this clone. The rearrangement links TRBV28 to TRBJ2-3, with 10 bases identical to TRBD2. The CDR3 has 16 residues. The germline V gene encodes CDR1 MDHEN and CDR2 SYDVKM. J was trimmed by 1 base and V by 6 bases; bases with no gene match: 7. The CDR3: CASSPAGTSGTDTQYF. In DNA form, the CDR3 reads TGTGCCAGCAGCCCCGCCGGGACTAGCGGCACAGATACGCAGTATTTT.

The gene calls are TRBV4-2 and TRBJ2-7; 7 bases line up with TRBD2. Germline CDR1 LGHNA, CDR2 YNFKEQ. The CDR3 runs to 16 residues. The J segment lost 3 bases and the V segment lost 0 bases, leaving 8 bases of the junction unmatched. CDR3 amino acids: CASSQESSSGNYEQYF. Written as DNA, the CDR3 is TGTGCCAGCAGCCAAGAATCATCTAGCGGAAACTACGAGCAGTACTTC.

The chain recombines TRBV5-1 with TRBJ1-5; no clear D. The germline CDR1 and CDR2 sequences are SGHRS and YFSETQ. CDR3 size: 12 residues. V was trimmed by 4 bases and J by 5 bases, leaving 7 bases between them. CDR3 nucleotide sequence: TGCGCCAGCAGCCCCAGATATCAGCCCCAGCATTTT. Translated, it gives CASSPRYQPQHF.

The rearrangement joins TRBV6-1 to TRBJ2-5, with D hard to call. The germline CDR1 and CDR2 sequences are MNHNS and SASEGT. This CDR3 is built from 12 residues. The ends were cut back, 4 bases at V and 2 bases at J, with 5 bases in the middle. The CDR3 protein is CASSVGQETQYF. The CDR3 DNA is TGTGCCAGCAGTGTGGGGCAAGAGACCCAGTACTTC.

The CDR3 reads CASSLIGTPAGANVLTF. The CDR3 region has the DNA TGTGCCAGCAGTTTAATCGGGACCCCGGCTGGGGCCAACGTCCTGACTTTC. V is TRBV27 and J is TRBJ2-6; D may correspond to TRBD1 or TRBD2 (5 bases each). The CDR3 consists of 17 residues. V lost 2 bases to trimming and J lost 2 bases, with 13 bases between them. Germline values: CDR1 MNHEY, CDR2 SMNVEV (reference sequence).

This rearrangement joins TRBV4-1 to TRBJ2-5; possibly TRBD1 or TRBD2 for D (6 bases each). V dropped 0 bases and J dropped 0 bases, with 17 bases sitting between them. The CDR3 contains 18 residues. The germline V gene encodes CDR1 MGHRA and CDR2 YSYEKL. Here the CDR3 reads CASSQDEGGRPYQETQYF. CDR3 DNA: TGCGCCAGCAGCCAAGATGAGGGGGGACGTCCGTACCAAGAGACCCAGTACTTC.

The V call is TRBV14, the J call TRBJ2-7; D unresolved. V was cut by 4 bases and J by 4 bases, with 17 bases left in between. The germline gives CDR1 SGHDN, CDR2 FVKESK. The CDR3 spans 15 residues. CDR3 sequence: CASSRLPGAGYEQYF. The CDR3 DNA is TGTGCCAGCAGCCGACTTCCAGGAGCCGGGTACGAGCAGTACTTC.

V usage is TRBV9 and J usage is TRBJ2-3; the match to TRBD2 covers 10 bases. This CDR3 contains 20 residues. Germline trimming cut 0 bases from V and 6 bases from J; bases unmatched to any gene: 19. CDR1 SGDLS and CDR2 YYNGEE come from the germline V gene. Written as DNA, the CDR3 is TGTGCCAGCAGCGTAGAGACCACTTCTTTTCTAGCGGGAGCGGGGGATACGCAGTATTTT. Its translation: CASSVETTSFLAGAGDTQYF.

The chain carries TRBV15 and TRBJ2-7; D gene ambiguous. The CDR3 spans 14 residues. Trimming removed 1 base from V and 2 bases from J, with 9 bases in between. Germline V gene sequence: CDR1 LNHNV, CDR2 YYDKDF (reference sequence). This CDR3 is CATSRAGATYEQYF. DNA for the CDR3: TGTGCCACCAGCAGAGCAGGCGCTACCTACGAGCAGTACTTC.

This chain uses TRBV28 with TRBJ2-7; unclear D gene. The V and J ends lost 6 bases and 3 bases respectively, with 12 bases between them. The CDR3 spans 13 residues. Germline V gene data show CDR1 as MDHEN and CDR2 as SYDVKM. Here the CDR3 DNA reads TGTGCCAGCAGCCCCGGTGGGGTCTACGAGCAGTACTTC. Translating gives CASSPGGVYEQYF.

J is TRBJ2-4 and V is TRBV5-6; D gene unclear. CDR1 is SGHDT, CDR2 YYEEEE, per germline. The CDR3 has 14 amino acids. The germline V and J ends were trimmed by 0 bases and 3 bases, with 7 bases remaining between them. CDR3 loop: CASSLGGIKNIQYF. The CDR3 coding sequence is TGTGCCAGCAGCTTGGGGGGAATCAAAAACATTCAGTACTTC.

This chain's CDR3 is CASSAREGSYEQYF. For the CDR3, the DNA is TGTGCCAGCAGCGCCCGGGAGGGGTCCTACGAGCAGTACTTC. The rearrangement joins TRBV9 to TRBJ2-7; TRBD2 matches 8 bases. The germline V gene has CDR1 SGDLS and CDR2 YYNGEE. The CDR3 is made up of 14 amino acids. J lost 1 base, V lost 3 bases, and 3 bases had no gene match.

The rearrangement joins TRBV15 to TRBJ2-1; 8 positions agree with TRBD2. The CDR3 covers 17 residues. CDR1 is LNHNV, CDR2 YYDKDF, per germline (reference sequence). V was pared by 2 bases and J by 7 bases, with 13 bases of the junction left unmatched. The CDR3 sequence: CATSRRSGKGGGNEQFF. The CDR3 region has the DNA TGTGCCACCAGCAGACGTAGCGGGAAAGGAGGGGGGAATGAGCAGTTCTTC.

The chain uses TRBV5-1 and TRBJ2-7, with a tentative D call TRBD2 (6 bases). The germline gives CDR1 SGHRS, CDR2 YFSETQ. CDR3 size: 19 residues. The germline V and J ends were trimmed by 2 bases and 0 bases, with 24 bases remaining between them. This chain's CDR3 is CASSLPAGAPTRGSYEQYF. For the CDR3, the DNA is TGCGCCAGCAGCTTACCAGCGGGTGCCCCCACGCGCGGCTCCTACGAGCAGTACTTC.